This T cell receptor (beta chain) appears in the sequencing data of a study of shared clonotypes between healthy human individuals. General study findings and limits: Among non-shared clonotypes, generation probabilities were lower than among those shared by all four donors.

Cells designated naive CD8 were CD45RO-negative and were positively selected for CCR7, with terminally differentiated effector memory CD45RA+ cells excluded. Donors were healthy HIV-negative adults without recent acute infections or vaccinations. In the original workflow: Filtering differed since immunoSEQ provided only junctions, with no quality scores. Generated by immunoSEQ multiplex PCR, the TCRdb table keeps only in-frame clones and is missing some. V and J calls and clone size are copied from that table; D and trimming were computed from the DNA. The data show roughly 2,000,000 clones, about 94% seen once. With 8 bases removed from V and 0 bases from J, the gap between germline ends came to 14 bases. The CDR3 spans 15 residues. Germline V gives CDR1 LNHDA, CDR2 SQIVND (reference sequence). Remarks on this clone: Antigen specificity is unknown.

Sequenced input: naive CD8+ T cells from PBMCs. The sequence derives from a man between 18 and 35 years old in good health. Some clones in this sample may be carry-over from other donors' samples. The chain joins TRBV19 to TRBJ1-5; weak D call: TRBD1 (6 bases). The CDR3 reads CASLQQGNSNQPQHF. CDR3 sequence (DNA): TGTGCCAGTCTACAGCAGGGGAATAGCAATCAGCCCCAGCATTTT.